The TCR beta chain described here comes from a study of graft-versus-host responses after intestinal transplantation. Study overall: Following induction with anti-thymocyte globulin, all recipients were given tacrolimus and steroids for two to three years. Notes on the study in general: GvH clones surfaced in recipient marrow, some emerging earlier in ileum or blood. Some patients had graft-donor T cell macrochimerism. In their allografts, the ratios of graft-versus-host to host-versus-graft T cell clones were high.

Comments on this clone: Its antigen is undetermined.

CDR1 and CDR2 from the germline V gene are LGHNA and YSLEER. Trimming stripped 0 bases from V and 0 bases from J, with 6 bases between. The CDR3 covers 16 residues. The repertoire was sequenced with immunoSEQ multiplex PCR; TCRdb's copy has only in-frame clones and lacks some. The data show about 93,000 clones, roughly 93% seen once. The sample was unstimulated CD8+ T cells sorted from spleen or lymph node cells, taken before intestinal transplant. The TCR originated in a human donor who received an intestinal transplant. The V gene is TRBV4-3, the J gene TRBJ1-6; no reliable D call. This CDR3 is CASSQDSSSYNSPLHF. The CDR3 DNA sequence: TGCGCCAGCAGCCAAGACTCGAGCTCCTATAATTCACCCCTCCACTTT.